This T cell receptor (beta chain) originates from a study of shared T cell receptors in the human thymus. The method was immunoSEQ multiplex PCR; TCRdb's version includes in-frame clones alone and lacks a portion of them. Among about 660,000 clones listed, 80% to 90% were seen once. The V gene's germline CDR1 is SGHVT and CDR2 SQSDAQ. The CDR3 contains 16 residues. Trimming left V 1 base short and J 6 bases short, with 13 bases between. The data also belong to a second study, concerning human thymus T cells. As that report states: From resections taken during corrective heart surgery, the thymus tissue was obtained. Thymic repertoires from unrelated individuals overlapped highly, related research reported.

The rearrangement uses TRBV7-4 and TRBJ2-6; TRBD1 might be the D (6 bases). The sequencing sample was made of thymocytes. The clonotype was recovered from a boy younger than two with a congenital heart defect. CDR3 DNA: TGTGCCAGCAGCTTAGTTTCAGGGGATCAGGCCAACGTCCTGACTTTC. Encoded protein: CASSLVSGDQANVLTF.